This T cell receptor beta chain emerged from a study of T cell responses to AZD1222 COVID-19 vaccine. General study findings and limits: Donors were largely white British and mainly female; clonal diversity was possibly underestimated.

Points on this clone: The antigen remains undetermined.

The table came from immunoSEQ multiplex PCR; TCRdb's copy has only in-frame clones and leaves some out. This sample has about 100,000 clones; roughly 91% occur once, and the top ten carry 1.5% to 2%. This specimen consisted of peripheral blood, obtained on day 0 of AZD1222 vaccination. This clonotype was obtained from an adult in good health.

CDR3 region: CASSLGTGFDGYTF. In DNA, the CDR3 is TGTGCCAGCAGTTTAGGGACAGGTTTTGATGGCTACACCTTC. The chain couples TRBV27 to TRBJ1-2, with TRBD1 matching 8 bases. Germline V CDR1 and CDR2: MNHEY, SMNVEV (reference sequence). V was clipped by 2 bases and J by 6 bases; unmatched bases: 5. The CDR3 is 14 amino acids.